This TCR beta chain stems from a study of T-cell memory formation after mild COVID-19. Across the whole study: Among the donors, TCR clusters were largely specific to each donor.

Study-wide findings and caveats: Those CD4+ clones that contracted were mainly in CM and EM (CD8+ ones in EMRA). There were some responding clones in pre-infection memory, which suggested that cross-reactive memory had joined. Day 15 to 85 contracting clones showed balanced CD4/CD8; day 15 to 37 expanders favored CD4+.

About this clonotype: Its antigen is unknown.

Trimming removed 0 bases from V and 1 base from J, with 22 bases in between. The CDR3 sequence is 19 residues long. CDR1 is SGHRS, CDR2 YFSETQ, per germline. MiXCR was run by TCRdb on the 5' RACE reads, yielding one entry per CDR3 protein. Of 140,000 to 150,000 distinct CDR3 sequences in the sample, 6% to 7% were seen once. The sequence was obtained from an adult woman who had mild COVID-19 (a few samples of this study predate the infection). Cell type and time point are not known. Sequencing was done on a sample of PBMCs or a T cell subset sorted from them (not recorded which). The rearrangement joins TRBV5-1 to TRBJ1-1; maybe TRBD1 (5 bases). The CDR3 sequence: CASSLEGYRADSSNTEAFF. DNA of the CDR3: TGCGCCAGCAGCTTGGAGGGGTATCGGGCAGATTCGTCGAACACTGAAGCTTTCTTT. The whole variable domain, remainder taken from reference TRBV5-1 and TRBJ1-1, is KAGVTQTPRYLIKTRGQQVTLSCSPISGHRSVSWYQQTPGQGLQFLFEYFSETQRNKGNFPGRFSGRQFSNSRSEMNVSTLELGDSALYLCASSLEGYRADSSNTEAFFGQGTRLTVV.